This T cell receptor beta chain derives from a study of T-cell reconstitution after alpha-beta-depleted transplantation in children. Findings and limits, study-wide: Reportedly, roughly two months post-transplant, alpha-beta T cells arose from several hundred expanded graft clones.

This clonotype appeared a few times. Its antigen is undetermined. The CDR3 sequence is 14 residues long. V shed 5 bases and J shed 1 base, with 7 bases lying between them. The germline V gene encodes CDR1 KGHDR and CDR2 SFDVKD. This sample's TCRbeta library carried unique molecular identifier barcodes. Each CDR3 protein is one row after TCRdb ran MiXCR on the PCR reads. Among about 420,000 distinct CDR3 sequences listed, around 15% were seen once. The source material was PBMCs, mostly from graft donor cells, sampled 360 days after TCRalphabeta/CD19-depleted stem cell transplant. The rearrangement uses TRBV24-1 and TRBJ2-2; D is unresolved. The source of this sequence is a boy in the first two years of life who had a stem cell transplant for Wiskott-Aldrich syndrome, so the T cells may come from the graft donor. This CDR3 is CATSGQKNTGELFF. CDR3 bases: TGTGCCACCAGTGGGCAGAAGAACACCGGGGAGCTGTTTTTT.